The text below deals with one T cell receptor (beta chain). Its antigen remains unidentified. This record belongs to a study of identical twins. Notes on the study in general: Where out-of-frame alpha sequences were twin-shared, they showed excess low generation probability. Fewer insertions were carried by abundant cord blood beta clonotypes, but none was seen in memory repertoires.

Germline values: CDR1 SNHLY, CDR2 FYNNEI. The germline V and J ends were trimmed by 10 bases and 6 bases, with 15 bases remaining between them. This CDR3 contains 12 residues. It was template switching that added a universal primer site, and there were unique molecular identifiers on the cDNA. TCRdb called the 5' RACE reads again in MiXCR, with one record for every CDR3 protein. The data hold 500,000 or so distinct CDR3 sequences, with more than 13% observed a single time. These data were likewise used in another study, on yellow fever vaccine responses in identical twins. That work contributes: Reportedly, the response of twins' T cells to the vaccine seemed partly convergent, partly personalized.

What was sequenced was CD4+ T cells sorted from blood. This sequence was found in a woman under 30 in good health. The chain is built from TRBV2 and TRBJ1-1; TRBD1 is a possible D gene (5 bases). The DNA of the CDR3 is TGTGCCACGACCACGGGGGTCGCTGAAGCTTTCTTT. It codes for CATTTGVAEAFF.